The rows below give T cell receptor beta chains drawn from one sample of a study of blood T cells in healthy people across ages. Via MiXCR, TCRdb re-called the 5' RACE reads, giving one row per CDR3 protein. The sample contains 1.5 million to 2 million distinct CDR3 sequences, about 50% of which appear only once. The sequencing input was blood. The receptors shown here come from a woman in her thirties or forties in good health. Each CDR3 is given without its conserved first and last residue. Clone size is shown for a subset of rows, as once, few, many or a class of expanded clone.

v_call	j_call	clone_size	cdr3_aa
TRBV7-2	TRBJ2-1	.	ASSFDRGRVNEQF
TRBV11-2	.	.	ASSSRASGGAKTQY
TRBV20-1	TRBJ2-6	many	SARDGIGLSGANVLT
TRBV7-9	TRBJ1-1	.	ASSFRGRGLNTEAF
TRBV7-9	TRBJ2-1	once	ASSTRTSGGSGNEQF
TRBV7-2	TRBJ1-4	few	ASSLRKGEKLF
TRBV20-1	TRBJ2-7	.	SARVAASYEQY
TRBV25-1	TRBJ2-2	.	ASSGTGGVGELF
TRBV11-3	TRBJ2-1	few	ASSLSAGGHNEQF
TRBV20-1	TRBJ1-2	.	SANTGSTGYT
TRBV28	TRBJ1-5	.	ASSFRGYQPQH
TRBV5-1	TRBJ2-7	few	ASSLSSGGASYEQY
TRBV5-1	TRBJ1-6	few	ASKSGQGTGSSPLH
TRBV7-2	TRBJ2-1	few	ASSSRGPHNNEQF
TRBV9	TRBJ2-3	.	ASSVGGGHDTQY
TRBV6-6	TRBJ1-5	few	ASSTGRGQPQH
TRBV7-2	TRBJ2-2	.	ASSLTLTGYNTGELF
TRBV7-2	TRBJ2-7	.	ASTPRAFYEQY
TRBV9	TRBJ2-3	.	ASSVGAGADTQY
TRBV5-1	TRBJ2-3	.	ASSLDTETTDTQY
TRBV15	TRBJ2-1	.	ATRGLAGGPSSYNEQF
TRBV29-1	TRBJ2-1	.	SVAWRSSYNEQF
TRBV4-3	TRBJ2-3	.	ASSQEGLAGGTTDTQY
TRBV5-1	TRBJ1-1	few	ASSLEVRNTEAF
TRBV11-3	.	.	ASSPGWRGDQETQY
TRBV28	TRBJ2-5	once	ASSPPGRGLETQY
TRBV7-9	TRBJ2-1	.	ASSLWRGVSYNEQF
TRBV10-2	TRBJ2-5	.	ASSGSGGPQETQY
TRBV6-2/TRBV6-3	.	.	ASSRSGEQY
TRBV6-4	TRBJ2-1	once	ASSEREAFYNEQF
TRBV10-2	TRBJ2-3	.	ASSDWEGTDTQY
TRBV7-9	TRBJ2-1	few	ASSRSGERHEQF
TRBV27	TRBJ1-6	few	ASSLLSNSPLH
TRBV7-2	TRBJ1-2	.	ASSLTTESYGYT
TRBV18	TRBJ2-5	.	ASSPRDTFWETQY
TRBV19	TRBJ2-7	.	ASSDWGGTGVSYEQY
TRBV13	TRBJ1-1	.	ASSLAPTTGVAF
TRBV24-1	.	.	ATSEKGIGGSYEQY
TRBV5-1	TRBJ2-5	.	ASSLSDSETQY
TRBV7-9	TRBJ1-5	few	ASSSGTGLRQPQH
TRBV29-1	TRBJ1-5	.	SVVVDSSNQPQH
TRBV7-2	TRBJ1-4	.	ASSLIQGRVEKLF
TRBV12-3/TRBV12-4	TRBJ2-3	.	ASSLSGDQTDTQY
TRBV7-3	TRBJ2-3	.	ASSSPGGASTDTQY
TRBV5-1	TRBJ1-2	many	ASSRDTANYGYT
TRBV15	TRBJ2-1	.	ATSRPPSGLSYNEQF
TRBV6-6	TRBJ2-1	.	ASAGPVNNEQF
TRBV28	TRBJ2-7	.	ASSGQAESSYEQY
TRBV6-1	TRBJ2-5	.	ASNKGGRKETQY
TRBV9	TRBJ2-5	.	ASSARDRGKETQY
TRBV2	TRBJ2-4	.	ASNPRQLAKNIQY
TRBV5-1	TRBJ1-6	.	ASSLVLGDNSPLH
TRBV14	TRBJ1-2	few	ASSDRAKGYT
TRBV7-2	TRBJ2-1	.	ASSRVQRGSYNEQF
TRBV7-2	TRBJ2-1	few	ASSLATWEQF